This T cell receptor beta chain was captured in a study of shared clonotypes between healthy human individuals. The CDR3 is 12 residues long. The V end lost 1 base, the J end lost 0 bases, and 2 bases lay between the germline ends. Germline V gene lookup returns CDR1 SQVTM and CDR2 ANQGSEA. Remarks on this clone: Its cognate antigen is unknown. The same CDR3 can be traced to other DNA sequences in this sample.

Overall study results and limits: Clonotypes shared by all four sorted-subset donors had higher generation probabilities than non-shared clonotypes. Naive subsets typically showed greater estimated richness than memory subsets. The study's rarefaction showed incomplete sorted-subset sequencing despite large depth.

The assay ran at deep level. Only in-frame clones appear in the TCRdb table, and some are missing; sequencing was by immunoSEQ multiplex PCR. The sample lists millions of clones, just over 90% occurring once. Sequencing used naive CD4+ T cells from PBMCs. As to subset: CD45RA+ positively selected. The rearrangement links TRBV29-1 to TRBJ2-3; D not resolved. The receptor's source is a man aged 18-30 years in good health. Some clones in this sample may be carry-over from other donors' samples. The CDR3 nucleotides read TGCAGCGTTGAAGCTAGCACAGATACGCAGTATTTT. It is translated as CSVEASTDTQYF.